The 29 T cell receptor beta chains given below trace back to one sample, sequenced in a study of shared T cell receptors in the human thymus. TCRdb's table, derived via immunoSEQ multiplex PCR, lists solely in-frame clones and lacks some. The repertoire holds fewer than 700,000 clones, roughly 90% seen once, with around 0.01% in the top ten. This same sample was also part of a study on human thymus T cells.

Sequenced sample: thymocytes. The receptors originated from a boy under two years old with a congenital heart defect.

This clone was counted only a few times. The V call is TRBV5-6, the J call TRBJ2-7; D is possibly TRBD2 (6 bases). There are 14 residues in the CDR3. Germline CDR1 is SGHDT and CDR2 is YYEEEE. The V end was cut by 0 bases, the J end by 3 bases, with 10 bases between. In DNA, the CDR3 is TGTGCCAGCAGCTTGGCCGGGAGAGACTACGAGCAGTACTTC. This codes for CASSLAGRDYEQYF.

This chain uses TRBV15 with TRBJ1-2; D might be TRBD1 (6 bases). Trimming stripped 0 bases from V and 5 bases from J, with 13 bases between. The CDR3 runs 15 residues. Germline V CDR1 and CDR2: LNHNV, YYDKDF (reference sequence). The CDR3 loop is CATSRDRTDLYGYTF. In nucleotides, the CDR3 is TGTGCCACCAGCAGAGATAGGACAGATCTTTATGGCTACACCTTC.

The genes are TRBV2 and TRBJ2-4; 10 nucleotides agree with TRBD2. The trim removed 2 bases at V and 7 bases at J, leaving 2 bases unmatched. The CDR3 totals 14 residues. CDR1 and CDR2 (germline): SNHLY, FYNNEI. The CDR3 region has the DNA TGTGCCAGCAGTGAAAGTAGCGGGAGGAACATTCAGTACTTC. The encoded protein is CASSESSGRNIQYF. Complete variable domain (other parts from reference TRBV2 and TRBJ2-4): EPEVTQTPSHQVTQMGQEVILRCVPISNHLYFYWYRQILGQKVEFLVSFYNNEISEKSEIFDDQFSVERPDGSNFTLKIRSTKLEDSAMYFCASSESSGRNIQYFGAGTRLSVL.

This chain joins TRBV5-6 and TRBJ2-5; 8 nucleotides agree with TRBD2. The CDR3 loop spans 13 amino acids. From germline, CDR1 is SGHDT and CDR2 YYEEEE. V shed 6 bases and J 7 bases; nucleotides not matched to a gene: 8. The DNA for the CDR3 is TGTGCCAGCATCGGGGGGGAGGGCTCGACCCAGTACTTC. Protein product: CASIGGEGSTQYF.

The chain combines TRBV7-9 with TRBJ2-3; maybe TRBD2 (5 bases). This CDR3 region has 15 residues. V was clipped by 6 bases and J by 6 bases, with 19 bases between them. Germline CDR1 and CDR2: SEHNR and FQNEAQ (reference sequence). Here the CDR3 reads CASRLHQGSGDTQYF. Written as DNA, the CDR3 is TGTGCCAGCAGATTACATCAAGGGAGTGGTGATACGCAGTATTTT.

The table lists this clone with a count of one. The V and J genes are TRBV7-9 and TRBJ2-2; D perhaps matches TRBD2 (6 bases). Germline CDR1 is SEHNR and CDR2 is FQNEAQ (reference sequence). CDR3 length: 15 residues. V shed 4 bases and J shed 5 bases, with 14 bases lying between them. The CDR3 nucleotides read TGTGCCAGCAGCTCCCCGTGGGGGGATACCGGGGAGCTGTTTTTT. It translates to CASSSPWGDTGELFF.

The chain uses TRBV14 and TRBJ2-1; TRBD2 agrees at 13 bases. The germline V gene encodes CDR1 SGHDN and CDR2 FVKESK. The CDR3 has 18 amino acids. The V segment lost 8 bases and the J segment 8 bases; nucleotides outside the gene matches: 18. CDR3 in amino acids: CASAKRDNGLAGEHEQFF. In DNA form, the CDR3 reads TGTGCCAGCGCGAAGAGAGACAACGGACTAGCGGGAGAACATGAGCAGTTCTTC. The full variable domain, completed using reference TRBV14 and TRBJ2-1, is EAGVTQFPSHSVIEKGQTVTLRCDPISGHDNLYWYRRVMGKEIKFLLHFVKESKQDESGMPNNRFLAERTGGTYSTLKVQPAELEDSGVYFCASAKRDNGLAGEHEQFFGPGTRLTVL.

V is TRBV7-9 and J is TRBJ2-5; D is possibly TRBD1 (6 bases). Germline CDR1 SEHNR, CDR2 FQNEAQ (reference sequence). The CDR3 contains 11 residues. Between the trimmed V and J ends, which lost 5 bases and 14 bases, there was a span of 15 bases. The CDR3 DNA sequence: TGTGCCAGCAGCCTGGGGGCTGTCCCTTACTTC. Its protein product is CASSLGAVPYF.

This chain joins TRBV5-4 and TRBJ2-3, with 13 bases aligning to TRBD2. The CDR3 has 19 amino acids. After removal of 2 bases from V and 6 bases from J, the junction contained 15 bases not matched to a gene. The germline V gene has CDR1 SGHNT and CDR2 YYREEE (reference sequence). CDR3 bases: TGTGCCAGCAGCTTTTCCTCGACTAGCGGGAGGCCTTTTGCGGATACGCAGTATTTT. The encoded protein is CASSFSSTSGRPFADTQYF.

The chain links TRBV6-5 to TRBJ2-3; perhaps TRBD1 as D (5 bases). This CDR3 spans 14 amino acids. V was shortened by 7 bases and J by 0 bases, with 11 bases between the two germline ends. CDR1 MNHEY and CDR2 SVGAGI come from the germline V gene. This CDR3 reads CASTTTVSTDTQYF. The CDR3, as DNA: TGTGCCAGCACCACGACAGTAAGCACAGATACGCAGTATTTT.

The chain is built from TRBV5-1 and TRBJ2-3; no reliable D call. CDR3 length equals 16 residues. The V and J ends lost 0 bases and 3 bases respectively, with 14 bases between them. CDR1 SGHRS and CDR2 YFSETQ come from the germline V gene. This chain's CDR3 is CASSLGNLAATDTQYF. The CDR3 DNA reads as TGCGCCAGCAGCTTGGGGAATTTGGCGGCTACAGATACGCAGTATTTT.

For the CDR3, the DNA is TGTGCCAGCAAGGGGACTAGCGGAAGTACGCAGTATTTT. Protein sequence: CASKGTSGSTQYF. V usage is TRBV13 and J usage is TRBJ2-3; 11 bases agree with TRBD2. This CDR3 region has 13 residues. Germline V gene data show CDR1 as PRHDT and CDR2 as FYEKMQ (reference sequence). Unmatched junction bases numbered 5, after V lost 7 bases and J lost 8 bases.

J is TRBJ1-5 and V is TRBV18, with 7 positions matching TRBD1. Looked up from germline, CDR1 is KGHSH and CDR2 is LQKENI. There are 18 residues in the CDR3. The V segment lost 6 bases and the J segment 4 bases; nucleotides outside the gene matches: 18. The CDR3 region has the DNA TGTGCCAGCTCCCTGGGGACAGCAACCAGAGGGCGGAATCAGCCCCAGCATTTT. Amino acids: CASSLGTATRGRNQPQHF.

This clone was observed once. The J gene is TRBJ2-7, the V gene TRBV27; 7 bases are a match to TRBD1. The V gene's germline CDR1 is MNHEY and CDR2 SMNVEV (reference sequence). The CDR3 consists of 14 residues. V shed 5 bases, J shed 2 bases, and the junction held 6 bases outside the gene matches. The CDR3 loop is CASSNRDSPYEQYF. The CDR3, as DNA: TGTGCCAGCAGTAACCGGGACAGTCCCTACGAGCAGTACTTC.

The chain couples TRBV7-9 to TRBJ1-5; D is uncertain. The germline V gene has CDR1 SEHNR and CDR2 FQNEAQ (reference sequence). The CDR3 length is 14 residues. The V end lost 8 bases, the J end lost 1 base, and 12 bases lay between the germline ends. Here the CDR3 reads CASCGEPSNQPQHF. The CDR3, as DNA: TGTGCCAGCTGCGGGGAGCCCAGCAATCAGCCCCAGCATTTT.

The chain has TRBV28 and TRBJ2-6, with a weak D call TRBD2 (6 bases). CDR1 and CDR2 (germline): MDHEN, SYDVKM. With 3 bases removed from V and 0 bases from J, the gap between germline ends came to 18 bases. The CDR3 consists of 19 residues. CDR3 protein: CASSFTPGVVGSGANVLTF. CDR3 sequence (DNA): TGTGCCAGCAGTTTCACCCCGGGGGTGGTAGGCTCTGGGGCCAACGTCCTGACTTTC.

The chain recombines TRBV5-1 with TRBJ1-2, with D unresolved. V lost 0 bases to trimming and J lost 2 bases, with 5 bases between them. Germline V gene lookup returns CDR1 SGHRS and CDR2 YFSETQ. The CDR3 has 13 amino acids. The CDR3 DNA follows: TGCGCCAGCAGCTTGGAGAGGAACTATGGCTACACCTTC. Protein product: CASSLERNYGYTF. Full variable domain (missing parts from reference TRBV5-1 and TRBJ1-2): KAGVTQTPRYLIKTRGQQVTLSCSPISGHRSVSWYQQTPGQGLQFLFEYFSETQRNKGNFPGRFSGRQFSNSRSEMNVSTLELGDSALYLCASSLERNYGYTFGSGTRLTVV.

CDR3: CASSPHRLAGTNEQFF. As DNA, the CDR3 is TGTGCCAGCAGTCCCCACCGACTAGCAGGAACCAATGAGCAGTTCTTC. The V and J genes are TRBV27 and TRBJ2-1, with 7 bases that match TRBD2. The CDR3 length is 16 residues. Germline CDR1 is MNHEY and CDR2 is SMNVEV (reference sequence). V gave up 5 bases and J gave up 6 bases; unmatched junction bases: 13.

The rearrangement joins TRBV27 to TRBJ2-1; possible D gene TRBD2, 6 bases. The germline V gene encodes CDR1 MNHEY and CDR2 SMNVEV (reference sequence). Trimming took 5 bases from V and 4 from J, leaving 15 bases between them. There are 15 residues in the CDR3. CDR3 in amino acids: CASSRAGSAYNEQFF. The CDR3 coding sequence is TGTGCCAGCAGTCGAGCGGGCTCGGCTTACAATGAGCAGTTCTTC.

The CDR3 here is CASSLAWTGQKETQYF. For the CDR3, the DNA is TGTGCCAGCAGTTTAGCCTGGACAGGGCAGAAAGAGACCCAGTACTTC. The genes are TRBV27 and TRBJ2-5; 8 bases line up with TRBD1. Germline V gene sequence: CDR1 MNHEY, CDR2 SMNVEV (reference sequence). This CDR3 region has 16 residues. V trimming: 2 bases; J trimming: 3 bases; junction bases outside the gene matches: 8.

This clone was counted a single time. The V call is TRBV19, the J call TRBJ2-1, with 8 bases aligning to TRBD1. The CDR3 is made up of 14 amino acids. Per the germline V gene, CDR1 is LNHDA and CDR2 is SQIVND (reference sequence). After removal of 5 bases from V and 5 bases from J, the junction contained 5 bases not matched to a gene. The CDR3 sequence is CASSGGQVHNEQFF. As DNA, the CDR3 is TGTGCCAGTAGTGGGGGACAGGTCCACAATGAGCAGTTCTTC. Filled out from reference TRBV19 and TRBJ2-1, the complete variable domain reads DGGITQSPKYLFRKEGQNVTLSCEQNLNHDAMYWYRQDPGQGLRLIYYSQIVNDFQKGDIAEGYSVSREKKESFPLTVTSAQKNPTAFYLCASSGGQVHNEQFFGPGTRLTVL.

The V and J genes are TRBV5-1 and TRBJ2-7; the match to TRBD1 covers 7 bases. The CDR3 is 15 residues long. CDR1 and CDR2 from the germline V gene are SGHRS and YFSETQ. Losses at the gene ends were 4 bases for V and 1 base for J; bases not matched to a gene: 8. The CDR3 protein is CASSPLGDRSYEQYF. The CDR3 nucleotides are TGCGCCAGCAGCCCCTTGGGGGACAGATCCTACGAGCAGTACTTC.

The V and J genes are TRBV18 and TRBJ2-3, with 7 bases fitting TRBD2. Losses at the gene ends were 0 bases for V and 4 bases for J; bases not matched to a gene: 4. CDR1 KGHSH and CDR2 LQKENI come from the germline V gene. The CDR3 is 15 amino acids. The CDR3 region is CASSPPRGGPDTQYF. DNA for the CDR3: TGTGCCAGCTCACCACCGCGGGGAGGGCCAGATACGCAGTATTTT. The full variable domain, with the rest looked up from reference TRBV18 and TRBJ2-3, is NAGVMQNPRHLVRRRGQEARLRCSPMKGHSHVYWYRQLPEEGLKFMVYLQKENIIDESGMPKERFSAEFPKEGPSILRIQQVVRGDSAAYFCASSPPRGGPDTQYFGPGTRLTVL.

The genes are TRBV7-2 and TRBJ1-3, with D perhaps matching TRBD1 (5 bases). The germline V gene encodes CDR1 SGHTA and CDR2 FQGNSA. With 3 bases removed from V and 7 bases from J, the gap between germline ends came to 7 bases. This CDR3 comprises 12 residues. The CDR3 is CASSFRQNTIYF. In DNA form, the CDR3 reads TGTGCCAGCAGCTTCAGACAGAACACCATATATTTT.

The chain employs TRBV15 and TRBJ2-1; TRBD2 matches at 8 bases. This CDR3 is built from 18 residues. Germline trimming cut 0 bases from V and 0 bases from J; bases unmatched to any gene: 7. Germline loops: CDR1 LNHNV, CDR2 YYDKDF (reference sequence). The DNA of the CDR3 is TGTGCCACCAGCAGAGATCCGTTAGCGGGGACCTCCTACAATGAGCAGTTCTTC. Its protein product is CATSRDPLAGTSYNEQFF.

In regard to this clone: The junction departs from the called germline gene at one end, perhaps through a read error. The chain couples TRBV27 to TRBJ2-7; TRBD1 aligns across 10 bases. Germline V gene lookup returns CDR1 MNHEY and CDR2 SMNVEV (reference sequence). CDR3 size: 17 residues. CDR3 in DNA: TGTGCCAGCAGTTGGTCCTTGGACAGGGGGAGGGAATACGAGCAGTGCTTC. The encoded protein is CASSWSLDRGREYEQCF.

This chain joins TRBV11-2 and TRBJ2-7; the D is unclear. Germline CDR1 SGHAT, CDR2 FQNNGV. This CDR3 is 14 amino acids long. Deletions cut 1 base from V and 0 bases from J, with 7 bases between. CDR3 sequence reads: CASSLGESSYEQYF. The DNA of the CDR3 is TGTGCCAGCAGCTTAGGCGAGAGCTCCTACGAGCAGTACTTC.

This clone was observed once. The chain recombines TRBV4-3 with TRBJ2-5; a possible D gene is TRBD1 (6 bases). Trimming pared 4 bases from V and 1 base from J, leaving 28 bases between. The germline V gene encodes CDR1 LGHNA and CDR2 YSLEER. The CDR3 sequence is 20 residues long. CDR3: CASSPTQPTGPGLPQETQYF. The CDR3 nucleotides are TGCGCCAGCAGCCCAACCCAGCCAACAGGGCCCGGACTCCCCCAAGAGACCCAGTACTTC.

J is TRBJ2-1 and V is TRBV18, with D maybe TRBD2 (6 bases). In germline, CDR1 is KGHSH, CDR2 LQKENI. The V end lost 4 bases, the J end lost 4 bases, and 26 bases lay between the germline ends. The CDR3 spans 19 residues. This CDR3 reads CASSHDIASPEGQYNEQFF. The CDR3 nucleotides read TGTGCCAGCTCACACGACATAGCTAGTCCGGAGGGCCAGTACAATGAGCAGTTCTTC.